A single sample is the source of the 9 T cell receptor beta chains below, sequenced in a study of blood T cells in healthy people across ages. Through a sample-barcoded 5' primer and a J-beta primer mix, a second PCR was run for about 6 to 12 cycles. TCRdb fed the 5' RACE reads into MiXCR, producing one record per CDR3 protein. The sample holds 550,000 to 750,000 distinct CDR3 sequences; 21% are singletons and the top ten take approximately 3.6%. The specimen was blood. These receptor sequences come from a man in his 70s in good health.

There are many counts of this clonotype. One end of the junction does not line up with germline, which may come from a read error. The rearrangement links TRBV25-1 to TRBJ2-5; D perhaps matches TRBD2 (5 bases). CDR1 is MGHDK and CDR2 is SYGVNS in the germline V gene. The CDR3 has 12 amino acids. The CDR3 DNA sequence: TGTGCCAGCAGTGAAGCTAGCCCCGTCCTGATCTTC. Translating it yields CASSEASPVLIF.

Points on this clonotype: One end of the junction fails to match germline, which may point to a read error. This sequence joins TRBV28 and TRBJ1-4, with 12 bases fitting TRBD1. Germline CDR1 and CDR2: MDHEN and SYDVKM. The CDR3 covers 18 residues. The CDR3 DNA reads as TGTGCCAGCAGTACATCTCGGGGACAGGGGGCTTTTGGTGAAAAACCGTTTTTT. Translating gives CASSTSRGQGAFGEKPFF. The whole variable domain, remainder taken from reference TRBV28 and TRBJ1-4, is DVKVTQSSRYLVKRTGEKVFLECVQDMDHENMFWYRQDPGLGLRLIYFSYDVKMKEKGDIPEGYSVSREKKERFSLILESASTNQTSMYLCASSTSRGQGAFGEKPFFGSGTQLSVL.

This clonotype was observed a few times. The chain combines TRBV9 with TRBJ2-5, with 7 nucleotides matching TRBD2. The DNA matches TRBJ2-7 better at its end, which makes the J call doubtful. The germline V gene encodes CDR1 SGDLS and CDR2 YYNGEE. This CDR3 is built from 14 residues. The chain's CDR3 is CASSVGAGPYEQYF. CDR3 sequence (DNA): TGTGCCAGCAGCGTAGGAGCGGGGCCCTACGAGCAGTACTTC.

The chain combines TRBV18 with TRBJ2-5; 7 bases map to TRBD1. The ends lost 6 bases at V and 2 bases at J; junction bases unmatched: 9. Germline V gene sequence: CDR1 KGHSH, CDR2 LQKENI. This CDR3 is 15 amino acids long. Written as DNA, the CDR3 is TGTGCCAGCTCTCTACAAACGGGACAGCAAGAGACCCAGTACTTC. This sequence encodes CASSLQTGQQETQYF.

The CDR3 here is CASTLSRQRELFF. Here the CDR3 DNA reads TGTGCCAGCACCCTTAGTAGGCAAAGGGAGCTGTTTTTT. The rearrangement links TRBV28 to TRBJ2-2; D not resolved. The germline gives CDR1 MDHEN, CDR2 SYDVKM. This CDR3 has 13 residues. The ends were cut back, 7 bases at V and 9 bases at J, with 15 bases in the middle.

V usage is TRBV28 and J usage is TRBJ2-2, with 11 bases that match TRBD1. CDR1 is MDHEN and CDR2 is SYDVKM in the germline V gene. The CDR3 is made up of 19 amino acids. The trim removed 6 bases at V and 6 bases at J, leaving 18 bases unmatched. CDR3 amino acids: CASSPPGQGVGLAAGELFF. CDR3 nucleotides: TGTGCCAGCAGCCCCCCGGGACAGGGGGTTGGGCTGGCGGCCGGGGAGCTGTTTTTT. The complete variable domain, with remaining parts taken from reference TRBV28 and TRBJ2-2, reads DVKVTQSSRYLVKRTGEKVFLECVQDMDHENMFWYRQDPGLGLRLIYFSYDVKMKEKGDIPEGYSVSREKKERFSLILESASTNQTSMYLCASSPPGQGVGLAAGELFFGEGSRLTVL.

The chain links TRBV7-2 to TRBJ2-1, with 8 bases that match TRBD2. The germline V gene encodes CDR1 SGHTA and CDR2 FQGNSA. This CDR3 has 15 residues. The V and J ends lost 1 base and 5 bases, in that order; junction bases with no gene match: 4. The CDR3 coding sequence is TGTGCCAGCAGCTTAGACAACGGGGGGGACAATGAGCAGTTCTTC. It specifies CASSLDNGGDNEQFF.

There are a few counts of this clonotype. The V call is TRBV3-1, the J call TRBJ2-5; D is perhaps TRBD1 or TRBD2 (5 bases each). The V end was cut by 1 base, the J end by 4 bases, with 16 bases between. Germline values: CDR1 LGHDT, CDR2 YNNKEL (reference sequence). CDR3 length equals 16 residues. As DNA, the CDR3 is TGTGCCAGCAGCCAAGCGGGAATCTCGGGGCTAGAGACCCAGTACTTC. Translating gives CASSQAGISGLETQYF.

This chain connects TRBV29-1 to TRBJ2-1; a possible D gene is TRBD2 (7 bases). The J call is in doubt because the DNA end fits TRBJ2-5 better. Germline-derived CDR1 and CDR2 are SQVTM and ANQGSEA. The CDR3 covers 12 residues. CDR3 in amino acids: CSVDKGGETQYF. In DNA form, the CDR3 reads TGCAGCGTTGATAAGGGGGGGGAGACCCAGTACTTC.